The sequence of this T cell receptor beta chain was determined in a study of a mutant IDH1 vaccine in newly diagnosed glioma. Whole-study context: Vaccines were begun 4-6 weeks after radiotherapy alone, or with temozolomide cycles. Study results and caveats: Patients mounted vaccine-induced immune responses in 93.3% of cases.

Time point described: week 35, safety follow-up. Doses of 300 ug of mutant IDH1 20-mer peptide were given with topical imiquimod. Across weeks 1, 3, 5, 7, 11, 15, 19 and 23, patients received a vaccination each time, eight in all. Astrocytomas found in donors were new, WHO grade 3 or 4, IDH1-mutant and ATRX-lost. Note on this clone: The antigen is unknown.

Per germline, CDR1 PRHDT and CDR2 FYEKMQ (reference sequence). Trimming removed 5 bases at V and 1 base at J, with 17 bases between. The CDR3 covers 16 residues. The table came from immunoSEQ multiplex PCR; TCRdb's copy has only in-frame clones and leaves some out. In the table there are 50,000 to 70,000 clones, 60% to 75% of which are singletons. The sequencing here drew on PBMCs, taken from a glioma patient whose treatment included an IDH1 peptide vaccine. The sequence was obtained from a man aged 50 to 59 with glioma. V is TRBV13 and J is TRBJ2-5; D perhaps matches TRBD1 (6 bases). The DNA of the CDR3 is TGTGCCAGCAGCCAACCCGGAGACAGGACCCAAGAGACCCAGTACTTC. Protein: CASSQPGDRTQETQYF.